The source of this T cell receptor (beta chain) is a study of monozygotic twins with inflammatory bowel disease. The CDR3 covers 15 residues. Per germline, CDR1 SGHTA and CDR2 FQGNSA. TCRdb re-called the 5' RACE reads; one entry per CDR3 protein, DNA not given. The sample holds about 300,000 distinct CDR3 sequences. The sequenced material came from blood. The V gene is TRBV7-2, the J gene TRBJ2-5; TCRdb gives TRBD2 as the D gene, but with no DNA this cannot be confirmed. This TCR came from a human donor with ulcerative colitis or Crohn's disease, or a healthy co-twin of an affected twin (not recorded which). The CDR3 is CASSLGGSYQETQYF. The full variable domain, in which reference TRBV7-2 and TRBJ2-5 provide the parts outside the CDR3, is GAGVSQSPSNKVTEKGKDVELRCDPISGHTALYWYRQSLGQGLEFLIYFQGNSAPDKSGLPSDRFSAERTGGSVSTLTIQRTQQEDSAVYLCASSLGGSYQETQYFGPGTRLLVL.